This T cell receptor (beta chain) was documented in a study of metastatic and nonmetastatic thyroid tumors. TCRdb called clones again from the PCR reads with MiXCR. The table includes some 33,000 clones, over 15% detected once. Until they underwent thyroid surgery, no patient had received any treatment. Ten or more counts support this clone. The V gene lost 2 bases and the J gene lost 9 bases, with 8 bases spanning the gap. Germline loops: CDR1 DFQATT, CDR2 SNEGSKA (reference sequence). This CDR3 contains 12 residues. This sequence originates from a female donor with papillary thyroid cancer or a benign thyroid nodule (not recorded which). Some clones in this sample may be carry-over from other donors' samples. Sample: blood. J is TRBJ2-6 and V is TRBV20-1; D not certain. The CDR3 bases are TGCAGTGCTAGAAGTCCGGGCAACGTCCTGACTTTC. Residues: CSARSPGNVLTF.